This TCR beta chain was identified in a study of cytomegalovirus exposure and HLA in healthy donors. Study-level points and caveats: Judged likely to be a sequencing artifact was a cluster of highly shared sequence variants. After further analysis at a later stage, some 15,000 TCR beta sequences were associated with HLA alleles at 0.05 false discovery rate. CMV serostatus stood as the only immune exposure information on hand.

Primers included in the PCR were 60 Vbeta and 13 Jbeta primers. Some clones are missing from TCRdb's copy, which holds only in-frame ones; the method was immunoSEQ multiplex PCR. The sample consists of about 200,000 clones, roughly 90% of them appearing once. Germline loops: CDR1 SGHAT, CDR2 FQNNGV. This CDR3 is built from 18 residues. The junction had 11 bases not matched to a gene; V was cut back by 5 bases and J by 2 bases. Worth noting for this clone: Its matching antigen is unknown.

The chain combines TRBV11-2 with TRBJ2-6, with 8 bases matching TRBD2. The sequence was collected from a woman aged 30 to 39 in good health and CMV-seronegative. Sequencing was performed on PBMCs. CDR3 nucleotides: TGTGCCAGCAGCCCGTGGACTAGCACGATAGCTGGGGCCAACGTCCTGACTTTC. Amino acid sequence: CASSPWTSTIAGANVLTF.